This T cell receptor (beta chain) was profiled in a study of T cells in Graves' hyperthyroidism and ophthalmopathy. General observations from the study: The majority of expanded thyroid clonotypes above 0.001 also appeared in blood.

Ahead of any ophthalmopathy symptoms, the blood sample was obtained at the first diagnosis of hyperthyroidism. Turning to this clonotype: Its antigen is not identified.

There were TCR beta CDR3 regions amplified from RNA transcripts. Researchers ran a first-round RT-PCR on the TCR CDR3 using the HTBI primer set. TCRdb reprocessed the multiplex PCR reads via MiXCR and lists one record per CDR3 protein. The sample includes approximately 360,000 distinct CDR3 sequences, around 14% of them seen just once. The source material was blood. This TCR was recovered from a woman in her late teens or twenties with Graves' hyperthyroidism that later progressed to Graves' ophthalmopathy.

The CDR3 here is CASSSPTSSAETQYF. CDR3 nucleotides: TGTGCCAGCAGCTCACCGACTAGCAGTGCGGAGACCCAGTACTTC. This chain uses TRBV7-9 with TRBJ2-5; 7 nucleotides align to TRBD2. The V and J ends lost 4 bases and 5 bases, in that order; junction bases with no gene match: 10. The CDR3 runs 15 residues. Germline CDR1 and CDR2: SEHNR and FQNEAQ (reference sequence).